This is a list of T cell receptor beta chains from one sample in a study of response to subunit inactivated influenza vaccine. One entry per CDR3 protein, called by TCRdb with MiXCR from the RT-PCR reads. Here the sample spans fewer than 750,000 distinct CDR3 sequences, around 13% being singletons. The sequencing here drew on PBMCs from blood, taken 12 days after vaccination. These receptors were obtained from a man aged 45-65 years who received an inactivated influenza vaccine. The CDR3 runs from the conserved cysteine through the conserved F or W. The order of the fields is D gene, clone size, V gene, CDR3 length, J gene, CDR3 DNA, CDR3 protein. D genes are given only for firm matches. The listing skips clone size in some rows; elsewhere it reads once, few, many or a size class.

NA,many,TRBV5-1,12,TRBJ2-5,TGCGCCAGCAGCCCGCACCAAGAGACCCAGTACTTC,CASSPHQETQYF
NA,NA,TRBV5-1,17,TRBJ2-7,TGCGCCAGCAGCCTAGCAGCCGCGCAGGGGTCCCCCTACGAGCAGTACTTC,CASSLAAAQGSPYEQYF
TRBD1,NA,TRBV5-1,16,TRBJ2-2,TGCGCCAGCAGCGTCACCCAGGGGGCAGTCACCGGGGAGCTGTTTTTT,CASSVTQGAVTGELFF
NA,NA,TRBV5-1,15,TRBJ1-5,TGCGCCAGCAGCTTGGGAACAGTTGACAATCAGCCCCAGCATTTT,CASSLGTVDNQPQHF
NA,few,TRBV3-1,14,TRBJ2-5,TGTGCCAGCAGCCAAGGACTAATCAGAGAGACCCAGTACTTC,CASSQGLIRETQYF
NA,few,TRBV7-8,14,TRBJ2-7,TGTGCCAGCAGCTTAGCGGGTCGTTCCGTCGAGCAGTACTTC,CASSLAGRSVEQYF
TRBD2,NA,TRBV7-2,15,TRBJ2-7,TGTGCCAGCAGCTTAGACTGGACTAGCACCTACGAGCAGTACTTC,CASSLDWTSTYEQYF
TRBD2,many,TRBV20-1,16,TRBJ2-5,TGCAGTGCTAGGAGACTAGCGGGGTCTAAACAAGAGACCCAGTACTTC,CSARRLAGSKQETQYF
NA,many,TRBV4-3,13,TRBJ2-5,TGTGCCAGCAGCCAAGTAGGTGGAGAGACCCAGTACTTC,CASSQVGGETQYF
NA,NA,TRBV19,13,TRBJ1-5,TGTGCCAGTAGTGGACAGTACAATCAGCCCCAGCATTTT,CASSGQYNQPQHF
NA,NA,TRBV12-3/TRBV12-4,15,TRBJ2-3,TGTGCCAGCAGTTTATCGGCAGGGTTCACAGATACGCAGTATTTT,CASSLSAGFTDTQYF
NA,few,TRBV28,14,TRBJ1-2,TGTGCCAGCAGTTTCGTCAGCTTCCGCTATGGCTACACCTTC,CASSFVSFRYGYTF
TRBD2,few,TRBV9,15,TRBJ2-1,TGTGCCAGCAGCTTCCGGACTAGCGGGGTAAATGAGCAGTTCTTC,CASSFRTSGVNEQFF
NA,few,TRBV6-2/TRBV6-3,11,TRBJ1-2,TGTGCCAGCAGTTTGAATCGGGGCTACACCTTC,CASSLNRGYTF
TRBD2,few,TRBV7-8,15,TRBJ2-4,TGTGCCAGCAGCCTATTAGCGGGAGGCCGGGACATTCAGTACTTC,CASSLLAGGRDIQYF
NA,NA,TRBV9,14,TRBJ1-1,TGTGCCAGCAGCCCCCAGGGACAAAACTCTGAAGCTTTCTTT,CASSPQGQNSEAFF
NA,few,TRBV29-1,10,TRBJ2-1,TGCAGCGTTGACCACAATGAGCAGTTCTTC,CSVDHNEQFF
TRBD1,NA,TRBV5-6,14,TRBJ1-2,TGTGCCAGCAGCAAGGGACAGGGTGTAGCTGGCTACACCTTC,CASSKGQGVAGYTF
NA,many,TRBV20-1,15,TRBJ2-3,TGCAGTGCTAGAGATGACCGGGGACCCCCCCCTTCGCAGTATTTT,CSARDDRGPPPSQYF
NA,few,TRBV25-1,15,TRBJ1-2,TGTGCCAGCAGTGGACCCCGGTGGGGGAGGAATGGCTACACCTTC,CASSGPRWGRNGYTF
NA,few,TRBV20-1,14,TRBJ1-1,TGCAGTGCTAGAGATCTGAGTCTGTACACTGAAGCTTTCTTT,CSARDLSLYTEAFF
NA,NA,TRBV27,15,TRBJ2-7,TGTGCCAGCAGAGGGGGAGGACAGCGAGCCTACGAGCAGTACTTC,CASRGGGQRAYEQYF
TRBD1,NA,TRBV12-3/TRBV12-4,13,TRBJ1-1,TGTGCCACCGGACAGGGCTTGAACACTGAAGCTTTCTTT,CATGQGLNTEAFF
TRBD1,once,TRBV10-3,15,TRBJ2-6,TGTGCCATCAGTGTGGGACAGGACAGGGCCAACGTCCTGACTTTC,CAISVGQDRANVLTF
TRBD1,NA,TRBV20-1,14,TRBJ2-5,TGCAGTGCTGGAATACAGGGGGTTCAAGAGACCCAGTACTTC,CSAGIQGVQETQYF
NA,few,TRBV7-9,15,TRBJ1-4,TGTGCCAGCAGCGGCTGGACAGATTCTAATGAAAAACTGTTTTTT,CASSGWTDSNEKLFF
NA,many,TRBV5-5,14,TRBJ2-7,TGTGCCAGCAGCTTCACAGGAACCTCCTACGAGCAGTACTTC,CASSFTGTSYEQYF
NA,NA,TRBV20-1,15,TRBJ1-2,TGCAGTGCTCAGAAGCCCAGGGGCGGTAACTATGGCTACACCTTC,CSAQKPRGGNYGYTF
NA,few,TRBV11-1,16,TRBJ2-2,TGTGCCAGCAGCTTAGTCGGGGGACAGAACACCGGGGAGCTGTTTTTT,CASSLVGGQNTGELFF
TRBD1,NA,TRBV4-2,18,TRBJ2-1,TGTGCCAGCAGCCCCTGGGTCGGACAGGGGTTCTCCTACAATGAGCAGTTCTTC,CASSPWVGQGFSYNEQFF
NA,NA,TRBV6-5,17,TRBJ2-1,TGTGCCAGCAGTTACTTGCGGCGGAGAAGCTCCTACAATGAGCAGTTCTTC,CASSYLRRRSSYNEQFF
NA,few,TRBV7-8,17,TRBJ2-1,TGTGCCAGCAGCCCAGCCCAAGCGGCCCCCCAATACAATGAGCAGTTCTTC,CASSPAQAAPQYNEQFF
NA,NA,TRBV29-1,17,TRBJ2-1,TGCAGCGTTGAAGGTGTCGGCATCCATAAATTTTACAATGAGCAGTTCTTC,CSVEGVGIHKFYNEQFF
NA,many,TRBV20-1,10,TRBJ2-5,TGCAGTGTGTACCAAGAGACCCAGTACTTC,CSVYQETQYF
TRBD1,NA,TRBV5-6,14,TRBJ1-2,TGTGCCAGCAGCCTGCCGGGACAGGTTTTTGGCTACACCTTC,CASSLPGQVFGYTF
NA,few,TRBV29-1,14,TRBJ2-1,TGCAGCGTTGTCGGCAGACTTTTGGGCAATGAGCAGTTCTTC,CSVVGRLLGNEQFF
NA,many,TRBV4-1,15,TRBJ2-7,TGCGCCAGCAGCCAAGTTGGCAGGGAATTATTCGAGCAGTACTTC,CASSQVGRELFEQYF
TRBD2,NA,TRBV20-1,14,TRBJ2-3,TGCAGTGCTAGAGATAGCGGGGGCACAGATACGCAGTATTTT,CSARDSGGTDTQYF
NA,few,TRBV28,14,TRBJ2-4,TGTGCCAGCAGCCCTTTAAATATCAAAAACATTCAGTACTTC,CASSPLNIKNIQYF
NA,many,TRBV7-2,12,TRBJ1-2,TGTGCCAGCAGCTTGAGGACAAATGGCTACACCTTC,CASSLRTNGYTF
TRBD1,NA,TRBV20-1,16,TRBJ1-4,TGCAGTGCTTCCCCAGGGACAGACCCAACTAATGAAAAACTGTTTTTT,CSASPGTDPTNEKLFF
NA,few,TRBV12-3/TRBV12-4,16,TRBJ1-3,TGTGCCAGCAGTTTCCAGGGTAGGCGTTCGGGAAACACCATATATTTT,CASSFQGRRSGNTIYF
NA,few,TRBV28,13,TRBJ1-4,TGTGCCAGCGCTAGGCCAGGGAGTGAAAAACTGTTTTTT,CASARPGSEKLFF
TRBD1,NA,TRBV29-1,14,TRBJ1-1,TGCAGCGTTGTACCCCAGGGGGGTTACACTGAAGCTTTCTTT,CSVVPQGGYTEAFF
TRBD1,NA,TRBV12-3/TRBV12-4,14,TRBJ1-2,TGTGCCAGCAGTATGAGACAGGGGGCGGGGGGCTACACCTTC,CASSMRQGAGGYTF
TRBD2,NA,TRBV27,16,TRBJ2-1,TGTGCCAGCAGTTTACAGGGCGGGAGGGCAAGCAATGAGCAGTTCTTC,CASSLQGGRASNEQFF
NA,NA,TRBV4-1,15,TRBJ2-2,TGCGCCAGCAGCCAAGCGGACGGGAACACCGGGGAGCTGTTTTTT,CASSQADGNTGELFF
TRBD2,NA,TRBV12-3/TRBV12-4,16,TRBJ2-5,TGTGCCAGCAGCAACTCGGGACTAGCGAAACAAGAGACCCAGTACTTC,CASSNSGLAKQETQYF
TRBD1,many,TRBV12-3/TRBV12-4,16,TRBJ2-7,TGTGCCAGCAGCCCCCGACAGGGGTTAAGCTCCTACGAGCAGTACTTC,CASSPRQGLSSYEQYF
TRBD2,NA,TRBV7-8,17,TRBJ2-4,TGTGCCAGCAGCTTGGGAAGGCTAGCGGTAGCCAAAAACATTCAGTACTTC,CASSLGRLAVAKNIQYF
TRBD2,few,TRBV19,15,TRBJ2-2,TGTGCCAGTAGTATCCTGGCGGGAGGGGGCGGGGAGCTGTTTTTT,CASSILAGGGGELFF
NA,few,TRBV29-1,13,TRBJ1-2,TGCAGCGTTGTCGGGGTCGCTAACTATGGCTACACCTTC,CSVVGVANYGYTF